This T cell receptor beta chain came from a study of T cell repertoires in cytomegalovirus infection. Across the whole study: Public TCR beta signatures indicated both CMV infection and matching HLA type. Overall study findings and caveats: CMV carriers with the relevant HLA were identified by cumulative public TCR beta family frequency.

TCRdb recomputed calls from the reads with MiXCR, one row per CDR3 protein. In the table there are approximately 280,000 distinct CDR3 sequences, less than 25% of which are singletons. A note on this clonotype: Its antigen is unidentified.

Germline V gives CDR1 MDHEN, CDR2 SYDVKM. This CDR3 is built from 14 residues. V shed 7 bases and J shed 2 bases, with 15 bases lying between them. The chain recombines TRBV28 with TRBJ2-7; D perhaps matches TRBD1 (5 bases). The sample in question was cultured PBMCs, obtained from culture after CMV antigen stimulation. The TCR comes from a human donor in good health (CMV status not recorded). Some clones in this sample may be carry-over from other donors' samples. This chain's CDR3 is CASMLGAAPYEQYF. The CDR3 nucleotides are TGTGCCAGCATGCTTGGGGCAGCCCCCTACGAGCAGTACTTC.